This TCR beta chain originates from a study of read filtering for tumor transcriptome and immune sequencing. This clonotype was counted ten times or more. Germline V gives CDR1 KGHDR, CDR2 SFDVKD. The CDR3 runs to 12 residues. The germline V and J ends were trimmed by 5 bases and 8 bases, with 9 bases remaining between them. Molecular barcoded adaptors covering alpha/delta and beta/gamma chains were used on roughly 400 ng RNA. TCRdb re-called the reads through MiXCR, storing one row per CDR3 protein. The sample contains tens of thousands of distinct CDR3 sequences, roughly 20% of which appear only once.

V usage is TRBV24-1 and J usage is TRBJ2-1; the D is unclear. This TCR derives from a donor at least 40 years old with multiple myeloma. The sample taken for sequencing was a population of CD138-negative cells sorted from bone marrow. CDR3 nucleotides: TGTGCCACCAGTGTTGGTATCGATGAGCAGTTCTTC. It is translated as CATSVGIDEQFF.